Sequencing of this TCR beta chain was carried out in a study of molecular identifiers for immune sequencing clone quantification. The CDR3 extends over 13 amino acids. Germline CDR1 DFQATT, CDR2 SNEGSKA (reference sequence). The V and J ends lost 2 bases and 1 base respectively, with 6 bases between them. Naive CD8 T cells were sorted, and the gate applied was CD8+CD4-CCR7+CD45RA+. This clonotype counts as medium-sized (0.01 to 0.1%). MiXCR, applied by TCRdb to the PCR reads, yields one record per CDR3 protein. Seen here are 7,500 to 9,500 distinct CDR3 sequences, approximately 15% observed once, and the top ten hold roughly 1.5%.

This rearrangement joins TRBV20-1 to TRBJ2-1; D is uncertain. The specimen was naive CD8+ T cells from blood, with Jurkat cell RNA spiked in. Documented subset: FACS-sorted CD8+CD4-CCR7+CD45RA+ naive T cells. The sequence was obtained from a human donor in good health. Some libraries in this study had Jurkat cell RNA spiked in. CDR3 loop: CSARTWSYNEQFF. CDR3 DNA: TGCAGTGCTAGAACGTGGTCCTACAATGAGCAGTTCTTC.